The rows below give T cell receptor beta chains drawn from one sample of a study of human T cells and chemical hapten exposure. Each CDR3 protein gets one entry after TCRdb re-called the RACE reads with MiXCR. The repertoire holds 150,000 or so distinct CDR3 sequences, with 14% as singletons. The sample here was whole blood, taken in connection with sensitization to the hapten diphenylcyclopropenone (DPC). All receptors derive from a woman in her 30s with alopecia areata. Some clones in this sample may be carry-over from other donors' samples. Each CDR3 is given with its conserved first and last residue.

V gene,CDR3 protein
TRBV7-2,CASSFGDSTTDTQYF
TRBV12-3/TRBV12-4,CASSSTVESVSYNEQFF
TRBV12-3/TRBV12-4,CASSRGQGNSPLHF
TRBV28,CASRATGVTGELFF
TRBV10-2,CASSTGTVNSPLHF
TRBV4-1,CASSQGDSTDTQYF
TRBV9,CASSMTGLPTDTQYF
TRBV9,CASSVGPQGNEKLFF
TRBV3-2,CASSLNSSGSSRTGELFF
TRBV28,CASSGAGSSGNYGYTF
TRBV19,CASSIPGGGSYQPQHF
TRBV6-5,CASSYSSTALEAFF
TRBV7-8,CASSLDRARAQYF